This TCR beta chain was retrieved from a study of OX40 agonist ivuxolimab in advanced cancers. Study-level findings and limits: CD4+ and CD8+ blood T cells expanded clonally by week 6 at 0.1 to 3.0 mg/kg.

The repertoire was sequenced with immunoSEQ multiplex PCR; TCRdb's copy has only in-frame clones and lacks some. The sample shows about 21,000 clones, 70% to 90% of them seen only once. As for this clone: Its antigen is unidentified.

This specimen consisted of CD4+ or CD8+ T cells sorted from blood, obtained in a trial of the OX40 agonist ivuxolimab. The clonotype originates from an adult with an advanced solid tumor such as melanoma, head and neck, liver or kidney cancer.

The CDR3 sequence is CASSDGRAGGGLNEKLFF. In DNA form, the CDR3 reads TGCGCCAGCAGTGATGGTCGGGCAGGGGGAGGCCTTAATGAAAAACTGTTTTTT. The V and J genes are TRBV10-2 and TRBJ1-4; 7 bases match TRBD1. J lost 4 bases, V lost 3 bases, and 14 bases had no gene match. CDR1 is WSHSY and CDR2 is SAAADI in the germline V gene. This CDR3 region has 18 residues.